This record looks at one T cell receptor (beta chain) sequence and its context. Its cognate antigen is unknown. The data were obtained in a study of vaccination effects on CD4 cells after COVID-19. Study results and limitations: At late timepoints after vaccination, vaccine- and infection-induced clones shrank markedly. Cross-reactivity with common cold coronaviruses was shown by only 1 of 255 vaccine-induced clones in healthy vaccinees. In the study, convalescent patients were few, and early post-infection timepoints were absent.

The CDR3 spans 16 residues. V dropped 5 bases and J dropped 1 base, with 15 bases sitting between them. Germline V gene sequence: CDR1 SGHTA, CDR2 FQGNSA. Subsequent to 10 days of culture, CD4+ T cells were isolated. In the vaccine recipients, nucleocapsid antibodies were negative and there was no prior SARS-CoV-2 infection. This table comes from immunoSEQ multiplex PCR, and its TCRdb copy is limited to in-frame clones, with some not included. The sample has about 70,000 clones, approximately 71% seen once. The input for sequencing was CD4+ T cells from PBMCs cultured without peptide, taken before COVID-19 vaccination. V usage is TRBV7-2 and J usage is TRBJ1-3; tentatively, D is TRBD1 (6 bases). The TCR originated in a human donor who received a COVID-19 vaccine. The CDR3 DNA sequence: TGTGCCAGCAGCCCCCCAGGGGCCGCTTCTGGAAACACCATATATTTT. This sequence encodes CASSPPGAASGNTIYF.